This record looks at one T cell receptor (beta chain) sequence and its context. Sequencing was performed with immunoSEQ multiplex PCR; in TCRdb, only in-frame clones are kept and a portion is missing. The top ten clones hold approximately 1.3% of a sample with hundreds of thousands of clones, around 88% of them seen once. This entry belongs to a study of blood T cell repertoires in COVID-19. The overall study: The analysed material was cDNA or gDNA that came from T cells, B-cell-depleted T cells, or PBMCs.

The receptor comes from a man older than 75 with acute or convalescent COVID-19. The sequenced material came from peripheral blood.

The CDR3 sequence is CASSNTGADTQYF. DNA of the CDR3: TGTGCCAGTAGTAATACAGGGGCAGATACGCAGTATTTT. This chain joins TRBV19 and TRBJ2-3; 7 bases fit TRBD1. The CDR3 has 13 amino acids. CDR1 and CDR2 from the germline V gene are LNHDA and SQIVND (reference sequence). J gave up 4 bases and V 4 bases, and 2 bases lay outside the gene matches.